The TCR beta chain under discussion was sequenced for a study of breast tumors, draining lymph nodes, adjacent tissues. General study findings and limits: Luminal-like breast cancer showed significantly higher tumor–nontumor repertoire similarity than basal-like.

Axillary draining lymph nodes of breast cancer patients supplied the node samples. TCRdb recomputed calls from the multiplex PCR reads with MiXCR, one row per CDR3 protein. The sample records hundreds of thousands of distinct CDR3 sequences, approximately 30% being singletons. To note about this clonotype: Its specificity is unknown.

The sequenced sample consisted of axillary lymph node tissue. This sequence was found in a female donor with breast cancer. Some clones in this sample may be carry-over from other donors' samples.

The CDR3: CATSEHRDRVYNEQFF. The CDR3 region has the DNA TGTGCCACCAGTGAGCACCGGGACAGGGTTTACAATGAGCAGTTCTTC. V is TRBV24-1 and J is TRBJ2-1; 9 bases are shared with TRBD1. From germline, CDR1 is KGHDR and CDR2 SFDVKD. Unmatched junction bases numbered 7, after V lost 4 bases and J lost 4 bases. The CDR3 is made up of 16 amino acids.